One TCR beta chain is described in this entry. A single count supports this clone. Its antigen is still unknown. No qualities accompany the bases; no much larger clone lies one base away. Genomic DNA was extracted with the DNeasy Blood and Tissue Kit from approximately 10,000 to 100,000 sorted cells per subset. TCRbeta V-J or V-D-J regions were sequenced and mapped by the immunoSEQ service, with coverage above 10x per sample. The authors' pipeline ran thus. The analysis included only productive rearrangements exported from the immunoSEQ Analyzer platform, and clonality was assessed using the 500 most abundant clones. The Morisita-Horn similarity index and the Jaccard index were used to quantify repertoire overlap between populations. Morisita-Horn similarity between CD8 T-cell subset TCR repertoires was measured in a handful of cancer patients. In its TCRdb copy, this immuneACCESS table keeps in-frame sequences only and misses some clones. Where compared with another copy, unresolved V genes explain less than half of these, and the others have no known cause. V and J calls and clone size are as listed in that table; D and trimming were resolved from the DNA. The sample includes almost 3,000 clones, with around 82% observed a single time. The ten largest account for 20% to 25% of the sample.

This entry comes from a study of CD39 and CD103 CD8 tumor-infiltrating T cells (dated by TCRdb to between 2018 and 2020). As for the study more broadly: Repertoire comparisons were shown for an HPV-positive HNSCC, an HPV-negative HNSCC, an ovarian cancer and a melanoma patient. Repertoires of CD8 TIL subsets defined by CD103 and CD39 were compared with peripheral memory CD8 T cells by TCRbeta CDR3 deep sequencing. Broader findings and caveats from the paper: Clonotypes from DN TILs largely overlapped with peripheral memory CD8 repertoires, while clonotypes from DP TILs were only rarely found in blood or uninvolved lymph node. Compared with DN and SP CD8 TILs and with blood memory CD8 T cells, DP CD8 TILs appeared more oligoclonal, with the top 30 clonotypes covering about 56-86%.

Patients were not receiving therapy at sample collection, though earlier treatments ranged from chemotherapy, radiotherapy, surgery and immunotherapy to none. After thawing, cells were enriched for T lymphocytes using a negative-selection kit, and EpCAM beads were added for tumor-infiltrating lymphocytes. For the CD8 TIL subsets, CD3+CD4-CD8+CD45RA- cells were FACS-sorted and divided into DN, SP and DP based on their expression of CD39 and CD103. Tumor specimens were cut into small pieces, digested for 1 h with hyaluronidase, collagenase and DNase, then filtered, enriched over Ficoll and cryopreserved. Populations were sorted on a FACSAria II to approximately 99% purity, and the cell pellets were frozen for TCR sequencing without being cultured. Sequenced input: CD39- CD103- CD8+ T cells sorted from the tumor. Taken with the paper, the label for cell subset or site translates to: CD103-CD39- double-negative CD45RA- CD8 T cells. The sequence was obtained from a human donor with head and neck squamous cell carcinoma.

The CDR3 protein is CASSEDFRDPGELFF. The DNA sequence is given as TGTGCCAGCAGTGAGGACTTTAGGGATCCCGGGGAGCTGTTTTTT. Recombination linked TRBV2 to TRBJ2-2, with TRBD2 perhaps the D gene, on 5 matching bases. The CDR3 covers 15 residues, taking in both the cysteine and the phenylalanine. Just the 45-base CDR3 DNA is kept, in frame starting at base 1. The germline V gene specifies SNHLY as CDR1 and FYNNEI as CDR2. V was cut back by 3 bases and J by 6 bases, leaving a gap of 14 bases between them.